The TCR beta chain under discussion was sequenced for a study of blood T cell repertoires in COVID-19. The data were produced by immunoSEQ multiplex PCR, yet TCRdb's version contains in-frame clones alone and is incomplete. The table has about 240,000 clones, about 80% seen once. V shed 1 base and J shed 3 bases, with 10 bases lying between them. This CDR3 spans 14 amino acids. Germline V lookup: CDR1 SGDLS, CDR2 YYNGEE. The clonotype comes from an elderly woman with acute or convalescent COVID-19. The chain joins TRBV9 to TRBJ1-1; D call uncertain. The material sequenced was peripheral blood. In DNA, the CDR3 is TGTGCCAGCAGCGTACGGGGTGGGGACACTGAAGCTTTCTTT. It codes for CASSVRGGDTEAFF.